The T cell receptor beta chain described here comes from a study of technical replicates of blood from four donors. Repertoires were generated with immunoSEQ multiplex PCR, while TCRdb's copy carries only in-frame clones and drops some. The data contain approximately 82,000 clones, approximately 96% of them singletons. The CDR3 covers 15 residues. Germline V gene sequence: CDR1 SGHRS, CDR2 YFSETQ. Trimming pared 0 bases from V and 3 bases from J, leaving 13 bases between. This clonotype was sampled from a human donor in good health. This chain links TRBV5-1 with TRBJ2-7; no firm D call. Sequenced sample: T cells isolated from PBMCs. The DNA for the CDR3 is TGCGCCAGCAGCTTGGGGAGTGGTCCCGACTACGAGCAGTACTTC. Residues: CASSLGSGPDYEQYF.